The clone carrying this TCR beta chain was counted a single time. This entry comes from a study of T cell clonotyping in hematopoietic cell transplantation. Sequencing used immunoSEQ multiplex PCR; TCRdb keeps in-frame clones, though not all of them. The table shows under 2,500 clones, with around 91% occurring only once. The CDR3 totals 17 residues. Germline V gene lookup returns CDR1 SGHTA and CDR2 FQGNSA. V shed 1 base, J shed 5 bases, and the junction held 6 bases outside the gene matches. This receptor was taken from a male patient aged 18 to 29 who had an allogeneic stem cell transplant from a related donor, so the T cells may come from the graft donor. Some clones in this sample may be carry-over from other donors' samples. Source: PBMCs, taken at the time of graft-versus-host disease after allogeneic stem cell transplant. The chain has TRBV7-2 and TRBJ2-2; 11 bases fit TRBD2. CDR3 in DNA: TGTGCCAGCAGCTTAGATAGCGGGGGGGCCTGGACCGGGGAGCTGTTTTTT. It encodes CASSLDSGGAWTGELFF.